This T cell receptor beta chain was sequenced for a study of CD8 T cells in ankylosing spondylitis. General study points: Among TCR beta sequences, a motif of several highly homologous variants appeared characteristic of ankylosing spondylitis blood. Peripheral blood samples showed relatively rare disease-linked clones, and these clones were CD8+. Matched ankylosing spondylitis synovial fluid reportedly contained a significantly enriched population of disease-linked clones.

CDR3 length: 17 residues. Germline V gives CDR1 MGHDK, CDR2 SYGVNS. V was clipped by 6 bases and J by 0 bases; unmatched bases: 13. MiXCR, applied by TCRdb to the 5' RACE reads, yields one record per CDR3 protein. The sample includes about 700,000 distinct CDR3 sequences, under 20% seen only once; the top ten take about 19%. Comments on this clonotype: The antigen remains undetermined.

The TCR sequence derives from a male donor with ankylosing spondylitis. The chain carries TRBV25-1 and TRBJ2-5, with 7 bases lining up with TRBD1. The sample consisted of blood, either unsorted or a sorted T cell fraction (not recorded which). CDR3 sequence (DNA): TGTGCCAGCAGGACCGGGACAGCCGTAAAGTACCAAGAGACCCAGTACTTC. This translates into CASRTGTAVKYQETQYF.